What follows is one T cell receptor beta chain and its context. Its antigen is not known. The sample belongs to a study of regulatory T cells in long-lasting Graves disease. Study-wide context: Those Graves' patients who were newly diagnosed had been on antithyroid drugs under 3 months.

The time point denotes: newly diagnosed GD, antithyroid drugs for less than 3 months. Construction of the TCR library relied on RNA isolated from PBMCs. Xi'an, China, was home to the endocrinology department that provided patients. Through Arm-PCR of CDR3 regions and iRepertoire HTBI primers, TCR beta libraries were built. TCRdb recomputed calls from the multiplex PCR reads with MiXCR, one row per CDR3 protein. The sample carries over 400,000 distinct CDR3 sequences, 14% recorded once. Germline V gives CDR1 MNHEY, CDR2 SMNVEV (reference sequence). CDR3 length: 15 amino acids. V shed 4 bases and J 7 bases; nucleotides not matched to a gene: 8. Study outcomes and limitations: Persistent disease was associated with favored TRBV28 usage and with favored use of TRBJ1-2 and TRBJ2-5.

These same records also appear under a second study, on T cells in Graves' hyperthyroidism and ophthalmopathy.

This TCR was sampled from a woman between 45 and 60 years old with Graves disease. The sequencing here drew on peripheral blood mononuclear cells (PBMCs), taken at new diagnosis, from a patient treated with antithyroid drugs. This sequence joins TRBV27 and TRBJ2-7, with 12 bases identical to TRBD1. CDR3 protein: CASSSTRDRGLEQYF. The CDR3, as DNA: TGTGCCAGCAGTTCTACCCGGGACAGGGGGCTTGAGCAGTACTTC.